What follows are 23 T cell receptor beta chains derived from one specimen sequenced in a study of shared clonotypes between healthy human individuals. Sequencing was performed with immunoSEQ multiplex PCR; in TCRdb, only in-frame clones are kept and a portion is missing. Of millions of clones listed, just over 90% are singletons. The sequenced sample consisted of naive CD4+ T cells sorted from blood. Subset meaning: CD45RA+ positively selected. All receptors derive from a man aged 18 to 30 in good health.

In this sample, this clone turned up a few times. This chain uses TRBV5-1 with TRBJ1-5; D remains ambiguous. Germline V CDR1 and CDR2: SGHRS, YFSETQ. V was shortened by 4 bases and J by 7 bases, with 15 bases between the two germline ends. This CDR3 comprises 14 residues. The CDR3 DNA reads as TGCGCCAGCAGCCCGCTCCCGGGGAGCCAGCCCCAGCATTTT. It specifies CASSPLPGSQPQHF. Based on the CDR3 plus reference TRBV5-1 and TRBJ1-5, the full variable domain is KAGVTQTPRYLIKTRGQQVTLSCSPISGHRSVSWYQQTPGQGLQFLFEYFSETQRNKGNFPGRFSGRQFSNSRSEMNVSTLELGDSALYLCASSPLPGSQPQHFGDGTRLSIL.

The DNA for the CDR3 is TGTGCCAGTAGTATAGACAGACATGGCTACACCTTC. The encoded protein is CASSIDRHGYTF. The genes are TRBV19 and TRBJ1-2; D unresolved. Between the trimmed V and J ends, which lost 0 bases and 6 bases, there was a span of 5 bases. Per germline, CDR1 LNHDA and CDR2 SQIVND (reference sequence). The CDR3 is 12 residues long.

The gene calls are TRBV25-1 and TRBJ2-5; 14 bases line up with TRBD2. With 8 bases clipped from V and 5 bases from J, the junction kept 7 bases outside the gene matches. This CDR3 comprises 15 residues. Germline-derived CDR1 and CDR2 are MGHDK and SYGVNS. CDR3 region: CASGLAGGFWETQYF. CDR3 bases: TGTGCCAGCGGACTAGCGGGGGGCTTTTGGGAGACCCAGTACTTC.

Only a few counts were recorded for this clone. The chain employs TRBV30 and TRBJ1-5; 7 nucleotides match TRBD1. This CDR3 has 14 residues. Looked up from germline, CDR1 is GTSNPN and CDR2 is SVGIG (reference sequence). Trimming at V came to 2 bases and at J to 4 bases, leaving 5 bases not matched to a gene. The CDR3 DNA reads as TGTGCCTGGAGTTCGGGACAGCTTAATCAGCCCCAGCATTTT. As protein: CAWSSGQLNQPQHF.

The chain carries TRBV9 and TRBJ1-6; D possibly corresponds to TRBD1 (5 bases). Trimming stripped 4 bases from V and 5 bases from J, with 10 bases between. Germline CDR1 is SGDLS and CDR2 is YYNGEE. This CDR3 spans 14 amino acids. The CDR3 region has the DNA TGTGCCAGCAGCCAGGGCCCTGATAATTCACCCCTCCACTTT. It codes for CASSQGPDNSPLHF. Complete variable domain (other parts from reference TRBV9 and TRBJ1-6): DSGVTQTPKHLITATGQRVTLRCSPRSGDLSVYWYQQSLDQGLQFLIQYYNGEERAKGNILERFSAQQFPDLHSELNLSSLELGDSALYFCASSQGPDNSPLHFGNGTRLTVT.

The J gene is TRBJ2-1, the V gene TRBV6-1; the match to TRBD2 covers 13 bases. The ends lost 4 bases at V and 7 bases at J; junction bases unmatched: 4. CDR1 and CDR2 (germline): MNHNS, SASEGT. This CDR3 comprises 15 residues. Here the CDR3 reads CASSAGTSGMNEQFF. CDR3 sequence (DNA): TGTGCCAGCAGTGCTGGGACTAGCGGGATGAATGAGCAGTTCTTC.

The chain joins TRBV6-6 to TRBJ1-5; maybe TRBD1 (5 bases). V lost 1 base, J lost 2 bases, and 12 bases lay in between. The germline V gene has CDR1 MNHNY and CDR2 SVGAGI (reference sequence). The CDR3 loop spans 16 amino acids. CDR3: CASSYWSTEGNQPQHF. For the CDR3, the DNA is TGTGCCAGCAGTTACTGGTCGACAGAGGGCAATCAGCCCCAGCATTTT.

A single count supports this clone. This chain links TRBV18 with TRBJ2-2; D gene unclear. The length of the CDR3 is 17 residues. Trimming stripped 0 bases from V and 1 base from J, with 12 bases between. Germline assignment: CDR1 KGHSH and CDR2 LQKENI. This CDR3 reads CASSPPGALGNTGELFF. As DNA, the CDR3 is TGTGCCAGCTCACCACCCGGCGCTTTGGGGAACACCGGGGAGCTGTTTTTT.

This rearrangement joins TRBV30 to TRBJ2-3; unclear D gene. Germline lookup yields CDR1 GTSNPN and CDR2 SVGIG (reference sequence). CDR3 length: 17 amino acids. The ends were cut back, 1 base at V and 2 bases at J, with 19 bases in the middle. The CDR3 DNA sequence: TGTGCCTGGAGTGGCGTTGAGGCCACCGTTCTCACAGATACGCAGTATTTT. This encodes CAWSGVEATVLTDTQYF.

This clone occurred once. The chain uses TRBV21-1 and TRBJ1-5; the DNA was not compared with TRBD1, the D call given in the table. TRBV21-1 corresponds to a pseudogene. The CDR3 runs 20 residues. The CDR3: CASSKARGQGSRIVEQPQHF. For the CDR3, the DNA is TGTGCCAGCAGCAAAGCACGGGGACAGGGTAGCAGGATCGTAGAGCAGCCCCAGCATTTT.

This rearrangement joins TRBV7-9 to TRBJ2-3, with 7 bases lining up with TRBD1. Germline V lookup: CDR1 SEHNR, CDR2 FQNEAQ (reference sequence). CDR3 size: 14 residues. With 1 base clipped from V and 6 bases from J, the junction kept 4 bases outside the gene matches. For the CDR3, the DNA is TGTGCCAGCAGCTTAGACAGGGGTGTTGATACGCAGTATTTT. Its translation is CASSLDRGVDTQYF.

This chain links TRBV18 with TRBJ2-7; 7 bases match TRBD1. This CDR3 has 14 residues. Germline V gene lookup returns CDR1 KGHSH and CDR2 LQKENI. The ends lost 5 bases at V and 2 bases at J; junction bases unmatched: 6. The CDR3 loop is CASSSTGAAYEQYF. The CDR3, as DNA: TGTGCCAGCTCATCAACAGGGGCTGCCTACGAGCAGTACTTC.

The chain combines TRBV19 with TRBJ2-1, with TRBD1 identical over 11 bases. The V segment lost 2 bases and the J segment 5 bases; nucleotides outside the gene matches: 8. Germline CDR1 and CDR2: LNHDA and SQIVND (reference sequence). The CDR3 extends over 17 amino acids. The CDR3 loop is CASSIRGQGAKNNEQFF. The CDR3, as DNA: TGTGCCAGTAGTATACGAGGACAGGGGGCGAAAAACAATGAGCAGTTCTTC.

With respect to this clone: The same CDR3 is also encoded by other DNA sequences in this sample. The gene calls are TRBV5-6 and TRBJ1-2; 10 nucleotides match TRBD1. Germline loops: CDR1 SGHDT, CDR2 YYEEEE. Unmatched junction bases numbered 1, after V lost 0 bases and J lost 2 bases. The CDR3 totals 15 residues. CDR3 coding DNA: TGTGCCAGCAGCTTGGGGACAGGGGGGAACTATGGCTACACCTTC. Translated, it gives CASSLGTGGNYGYTF.

This CDR3 reads CASSPERNTGELFF. In DNA form, the CDR3 reads TGTGCCAGCAGCCCGGAGAGGAACACCGGGGAGCTGTTTTTT. This chain joins TRBV7-2 and TRBJ2-2; D ambiguous. CDR1 and CDR2 from the germline V gene are SGHTA and FQGNSA. Trimming pared 5 bases from V and 1 base from J, leaving 8 bases between. The CDR3 extends over 14 amino acids.

CDR3 residues: CASSPFGGSTGELFF. In DNA, the CDR3 is TGTGCCAGCTCCCCCTTCGGGGGGAGCACCGGGGAGCTGTTTTTT. This chain uses TRBV18 with TRBJ2-2, with 7 bases identical to TRBD2. The V segment lost 6 bases and the J segment 4 bases; nucleotides outside the gene matches: 8. CDR1 is KGHSH, CDR2 LQKENI, per germline. The CDR3 is made up of 15 amino acids.

CDR3 DNA: TGTGCCAGCAGTTCCCTTCAGGGAGGCCTGTTTTTT. Its translation: CASSSLQGGLFF. The genes are TRBV6-5 and TRBJ1-4, with D possibly matching TRBD1 (5 bases). Trimming took 4 bases from V and 14 from J, leaving 14 bases between them. This CDR3 contains 12 residues. Per the germline V gene, CDR1 is MNHEY and CDR2 is SVGAGI.

The chain has TRBV29-1 and TRBJ1-2; D may be TRBD1 (5 bases). CDR1 is SQVTM, CDR2 ANQGSEA, per germline. V lost 6 bases and J lost 4, with 9 bases in between. The CDR3 has 11 residues. CDR3 amino acids: CSVVGTYGYTF. The CDR3, as DNA: TGCAGCGTCGTAGGGACCTATGGCTACACCTTC.

The chain carries TRBV9 and TRBJ2-3, with D perhaps matching TRBD2 (5 bases). This CDR3 region has 16 residues. The ends were cut back, 2 bases at V and 3 bases at J, with 16 bases in the middle. Germline V gene sequence: CDR1 SGDLS, CDR2 YYNGEE. The CDR3 DNA reads as TGTGCCAGCAGCGTCCTGCCTGGAGGTTTTACAGATACGCAGTATTTT. Protein sequence: CASSVLPGGFTDTQYF.

The V call is TRBV6-1, the J call TRBJ1-1; possibly TRBD1 for D (6 bases). The CDR3 consists of 14 residues. Deletions cut 3 bases from V and 5 bases from J, with 13 bases between. Looked up from germline, CDR1 is MNHNS and CDR2 is SASEGT. The CDR3 sequence is CASSEFGGRTEAFF. CDR3 sequence (DNA): TGTGCCAGCAGTGAGTTTGGGGGGCGAACTGAAGCTTTCTTT.

V usage is TRBV10-1 and J usage is TRBJ1-1, with unresolved D. Trimming cost V 5 bases and J 2 bases, with 18 bases left between them. The CDR3 covers 16 residues. Looked up from germline, CDR1 is WNHNN and CDR2 is SYGVQD (reference sequence). The CDR3 DNA is TGCGCCAGCAGTCCCCCCAAAGAGGCAGTCAACACTGAAGCTTTCTTT. The encoded protein is CASSPPKEAVNTEAFF.

V is TRBV27 and J is TRBJ2-3; 11 bases match TRBD2. Germline trimming cut 4 bases from V and 8 bases from J; bases unmatched to any gene: 2. Per germline, CDR1 MNHEY and CDR2 SMNVEV (reference sequence). The CDR3 sequence is 13 residues long. Written as DNA, the CDR3 is TGTGCCAGCAGTTCGCTAGCGGGAGGTACGCAGTATTTT. It specifies CASSSLAGGTQYF.

V usage is TRBV5-4 and J usage is TRBJ1-6, with 7 bases that match TRBD1. Per the germline V gene, CDR1 is SGHNT and CDR2 is YYREEE (reference sequence). V trimming: 5 bases; J trimming: 2 bases; junction bases outside the gene matches: 4. The CDR3 consists of 15 residues. The CDR3 DNA follows: TGTGCCAGCAGTTTCGACAGGGCCTATAATTCACCCCTCCACTTT. Translated: CASSFDRAYNSPLHF.